This note documents a single T cell receptor (beta chain) sequence. What this receptor recognizes is not known. Base qualities are not provided; no much larger clone lies one nucleotide away. Each donor gave one peripheral blood draw, averaging approximately 0.12 L, which was collected into heparinised tubes. A BD FACSAria II and a panel including CD45RO, CCR7, CD25, CD127, CD95 and CD27 were used to sort naive, central memory, regulatory and stem cell-like memory CD4+ T cells. A purity above 95% was achieved for all sorted populations. PBMCs were separated immediately by Lymphoprep density gradient centrifugation and were stained directly, without being cultured. To minimize batch effects, samples were stained and sorted in pairs, one healthy donor with one patient per experiment. The record originates from a study of beta chain features in type 1 diabetes (dated by TCRdb to the late 2010s). Regarding the complete study: Mean age, gender distribution, total cell number and subset yield did not differ between patients and healthy donors. A total of 85 million to 110 million sorted cells were examined across all samples, and RNA yield correlated strongly with the number of cells per subset. The study compared the TCRB repertoires of sorted circulating CD4+ T cell subsets in recently diagnosed type 1 diabetes patients with those in matched healthy donors. Regulatory and stem cell-like memory subsets were isolated from only 8 patients and roughly 8 healthy donors, whereas naive and central memory subsets came from all 30 or so donors. What the study reported, not specific to this receptor: PCR might favor shorter templates, but patient and control samples were amplified and corrected together, so any skew would affect both groups equally. Only small numbers of individuals were included in the HLA sub-analyses, which left unresolved whether HLA type had any influence on TCRB rearrangement. Because cDNA rather than genomic DNA was sequenced, highly expressing activated cells could have been over-represented, although no difference in activation and CD3 levels was found between groups. A moderate but significant shortening of TCRB CDR3 length was observed in type 1 diabetes patients in all four CD4+ subsets. Naive, central memory and regulatory TCRB repertoires appeared more similar among patients than among healthy donors. At VDJ recombination sites, patients with type 1 diabetes made fewer insertions and deleted more nucleotides, a pattern implying thymic rearrangement abnormalities.

From the germline V gene, CDR1 is SGDLS and CDR2 is YYNGEE. The CDR3 contains 14 residues, cysteine and phenylalanine counted. Just CDR3 DNA is preserved here, 42 bases in frame from base 1. V gives up 3 bases and J gives up 4 bases, and the segment between their germline ends measures 13 bases. The entire amount of isolated RNA was reverse transcribed using the High Capacity cDNA Reverse Transcription Kit, so the sequenced TCRB transcripts were expressed ones. Naive, central memory and regulatory T cell samples underwent deep immunoSEQ sequencing, averaging approximately 3.5 million total reads per sample. Sorted cells were lysed in RLT buffer and RNA was extracted with DNase-treated RNeasy Micro or Mini kits, depending on cell number. Each cell subset was processed separately to prevent cross-contamination, with patient and healthy donor samples processed together. TCRB sequences were amplified from cDNA with the immunoSEQ multiplex PCR, producing 87-bp fragments spanning the CDR3 region. Amplicons were sequenced on the Illumina HiSeq platform. Concerning the study's data processing: Synthetic template baselines were used to correct PCR bias computationally, reads within Hamming distance 2 were collapsed, and singletons that could not be merged were discarded. Reads were aligned against IMGT so that V, D and J genes, CDR3 length and insertions or deletions at six rearrangement sites could be assigned. Within each subset, clonotype counts were normalized to the number of sorted cells before true diversity and Gini coefficients were calculated with the tcR R package. The overlap coefficient, calculated on TCRB nucleotide sequences, was used to quantify repertoire sharing. Out-of-frame TCRB sequences from naive cells were analyzed to stand in for the pre-selection repertoire. TCRdb's version of the immuneACCESS table is confined to in-frame rearrangements and falls short of the full clone set. An unresolved V gene accounts for under half of the shortfall where checked; the remainder is of unknown origin. Clone size and the V and J calls come from that table; the DNA yielded D and trimming. The table for this sample lists hundreds of thousands of clones; roughly 13% of them were counted only once. The top ten clones comprise roughly 0.04% of the sample.

The rearranged chain carries TRBV9 and TRBJ2-5; TRBD2 is a possible D gene, resting on 6 matching bases. The receptor comes from a man younger than 35 with type 1 diabetes. The sequenced sample was naive CD4+ T cells from blood. Explained via the paper, the cell subset or site label denotes: true naive CD4+ T cells. In nucleotides, the sequence is TGTGCCAGCAGCGAAAGGGGAGGAGGAGAGACCCAGTACTTC. Its coded protein is CASSERGGGETQYF.